Below are 4 T cell receptor beta chains sequenced from a single sample in a study of T cells after yellow fever vaccination. From the 5' RACE reads, TCRdb called clonotypes with MiXCR, one entry per CDR3 protein. The table includes just under 600,000 distinct CDR3 sequences, approximately 15% detected once. The sequences come from PBMCs, collected on the day of the yellow fever booster vaccination. The receptors derive from a man in his thirties or forties who received the YFV17D yellow fever vaccine.

In this sample, this clonotype turned up a few times. The chain joins TRBV29-1 to TRBJ2-5, with 10 positions matching TRBD2. This CDR3 contains 13 residues. Germline V gene sequence: CDR1 SQVTM, CDR2 ANQGSEA. Unmatched junction bases numbered 7, after V lost 7 bases and J lost 5 bases. The CDR3 here is CSAGGSGGETQYF. Written as DNA, the CDR3 is TGCAGCGCAGGGGGTAGCGGGGGGGAGACCCAGTACTTC.

This clonotype has more than one count but fewer than ten. The rearrangement joins TRBV9 to TRBJ2-6; D remains unclear. The CDR3 spans 15 residues. Per the germline V gene, CDR1 is SGDLS and CDR2 is YYNGEE. Deletions cut 0 bases from V and 4 bases from J, with 8 bases between. The CDR3 spells CASSVGGIGANVLTF. The CDR3 DNA sequence: TGTGCCAGCAGCGTAGGTGGGATCGGGGCCAACGTCCTGACTTTC.

The genes are TRBV28 and TRBJ1-1; 8 nucleotides agree with TRBD1. Germline-derived CDR1 and CDR2 are MDHEN and SYDVKM. The CDR3 length is 14 residues. V lost 5 bases and J lost 8; bases outside the gene matches: 10. CDR3 nucleotides: TGTGCCAGCAGTCCCTCAGGGGGCGGAACCGAAGCTTTCTTT. Translation gives CASSPSGGGTEAFF. Supplemented by reference TRBV28 and TRBJ1-1, the full variable domain reads DVKVTQSSRYLVKRTGEKVFLECVQDMDHENMFWYRQDPGLGLRLIYFSYDVKMKEKGDIPEGYSVSREKKERFSLILESASTNQTSMYLCASSPSGGGTEAFFGQGTRLTVV.

There are a few counts of this clonotype. The CDR3 DNA sequence: TGTGCCAGCAGCCCGTGGGGGACTAGCAATCAGCCCCAGCATTTT. Its protein product is CASSPWGTSNQPQHF. The chain joins TRBV7-2 to TRBJ1-5; D is perhaps TRBD1 (5 bases). Germline values: CDR1 SGHTA, CDR2 FQGNSA. The CDR3 spans 15 residues. V lost 5 bases to trimming and J lost 0 bases, with 11 bases between them.